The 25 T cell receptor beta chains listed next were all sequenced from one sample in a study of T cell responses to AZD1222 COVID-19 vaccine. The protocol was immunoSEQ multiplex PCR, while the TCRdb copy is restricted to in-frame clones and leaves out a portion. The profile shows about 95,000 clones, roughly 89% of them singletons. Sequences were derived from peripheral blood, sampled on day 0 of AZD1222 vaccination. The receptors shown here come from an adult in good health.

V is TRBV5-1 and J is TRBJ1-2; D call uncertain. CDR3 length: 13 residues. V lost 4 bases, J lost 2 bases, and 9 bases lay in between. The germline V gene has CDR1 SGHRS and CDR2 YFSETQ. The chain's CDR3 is CASSPDGNYGYTF. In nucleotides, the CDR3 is TGCGCCAGCAGCCCAGACGGAAACTATGGCTACACCTTC. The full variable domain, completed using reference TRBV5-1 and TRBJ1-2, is KAGVTQTPRYLIKTRGQQVTLSCSPISGHRSVSWYQQTPGQGLQFLFEYFSETQRNKGNFPGRFSGRQFSNSRSEMNVSTLELGDSALYLCASSPDGNYGYTFGSGTRLTVV.

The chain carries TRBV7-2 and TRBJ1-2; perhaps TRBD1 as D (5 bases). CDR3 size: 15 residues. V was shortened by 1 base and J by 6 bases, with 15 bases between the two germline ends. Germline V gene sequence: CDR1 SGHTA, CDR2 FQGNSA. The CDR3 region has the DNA TGTGCCAGCAGCTTAGTTTCGGCGGGGGTCAATGGCTACACCTTC. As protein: CASSLVSAGVNGYTF.

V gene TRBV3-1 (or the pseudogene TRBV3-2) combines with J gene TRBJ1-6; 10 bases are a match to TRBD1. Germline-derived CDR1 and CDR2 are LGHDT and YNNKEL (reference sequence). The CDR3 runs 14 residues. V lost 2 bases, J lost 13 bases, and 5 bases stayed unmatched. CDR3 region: CASSQWDRGGPLHF. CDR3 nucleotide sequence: TGTGCCAGCAGCCAATGGGACAGGGGTGGGCCCCTCCACTTT.

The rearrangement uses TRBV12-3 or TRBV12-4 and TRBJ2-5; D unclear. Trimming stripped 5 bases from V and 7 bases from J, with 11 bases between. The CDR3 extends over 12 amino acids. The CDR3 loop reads CASSPEIRTQYF. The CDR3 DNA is TGTGCCAGCAGTCCAGAGATTCGGACCCAGTACTTC.

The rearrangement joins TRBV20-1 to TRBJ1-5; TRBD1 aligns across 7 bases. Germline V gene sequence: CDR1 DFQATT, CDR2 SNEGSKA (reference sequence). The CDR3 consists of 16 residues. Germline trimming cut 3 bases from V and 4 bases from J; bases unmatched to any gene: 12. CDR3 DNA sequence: TGCAGTGCTAGTCAGCCAGGGGGAAAGGGGAATCAGCCCCAGCATTTT. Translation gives CSASQPGGKGNQPQHF.

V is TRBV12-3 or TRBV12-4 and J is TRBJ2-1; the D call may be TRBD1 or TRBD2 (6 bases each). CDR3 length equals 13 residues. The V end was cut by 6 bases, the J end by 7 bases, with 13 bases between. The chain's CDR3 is CASRGGWGNEQFF. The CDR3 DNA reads TGTGCCAGCAGAGGGGGGTGGGGGAATGAGCAGTTCTTC.

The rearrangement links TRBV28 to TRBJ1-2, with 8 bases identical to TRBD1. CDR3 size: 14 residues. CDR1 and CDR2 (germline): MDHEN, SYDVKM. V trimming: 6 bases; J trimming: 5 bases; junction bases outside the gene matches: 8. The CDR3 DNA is TGTGCCAGCAGGTCGGACAGGGAGGGATATGGCTACACCTTC. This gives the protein CASRSDREGYGYTF.

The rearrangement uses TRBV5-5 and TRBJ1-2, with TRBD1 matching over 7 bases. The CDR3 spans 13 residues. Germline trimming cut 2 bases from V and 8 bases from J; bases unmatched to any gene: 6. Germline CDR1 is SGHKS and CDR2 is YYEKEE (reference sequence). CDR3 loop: CASSFTGERGYTF. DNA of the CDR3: TGTGCCAGCAGCTTTACAGGGGAACGCGGCTACACCTTC.

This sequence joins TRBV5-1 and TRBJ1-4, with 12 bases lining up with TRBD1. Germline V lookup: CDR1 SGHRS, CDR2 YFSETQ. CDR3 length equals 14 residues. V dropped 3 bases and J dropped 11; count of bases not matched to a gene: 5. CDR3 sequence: CASSYGTGGEKLFF. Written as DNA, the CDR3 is TGCGCCAGCAGCTACGGGACAGGGGGCGAGAAACTGTTTTTT.

CDR3 loop: CAWSVRGLSHGYTF. For the CDR3, the DNA is TGTGCCTGGAGTGTACGGGGACTTAGTCATGGCTACACCTTC. V and J are TRBV30 and TRBJ1-2; D may be TRBD1 (5 bases). Germline lookup yields CDR1 GTSNPN and CDR2 SVGIG (reference sequence). Trimming removed 0 bases at V and 6 bases at J, with 14 bases between. The CDR3 length is 14 residues.

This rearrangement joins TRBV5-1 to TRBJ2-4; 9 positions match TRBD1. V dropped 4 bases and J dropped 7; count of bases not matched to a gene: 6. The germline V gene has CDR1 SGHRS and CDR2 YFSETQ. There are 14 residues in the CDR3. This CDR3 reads CASSLDRGVNIQYF. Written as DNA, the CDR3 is TGCGCCAGCAGCCTGGACAGGGGCGTTAACATTCAGTACTTC.

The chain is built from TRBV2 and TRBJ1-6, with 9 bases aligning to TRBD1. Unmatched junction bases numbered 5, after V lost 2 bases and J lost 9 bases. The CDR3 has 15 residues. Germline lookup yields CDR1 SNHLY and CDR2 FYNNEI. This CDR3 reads CASSEYGQGFSPLHF. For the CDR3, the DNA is TGTGCCAGCAGTGAATATGGACAGGGGTTTTCACCCCTCCACTTT.

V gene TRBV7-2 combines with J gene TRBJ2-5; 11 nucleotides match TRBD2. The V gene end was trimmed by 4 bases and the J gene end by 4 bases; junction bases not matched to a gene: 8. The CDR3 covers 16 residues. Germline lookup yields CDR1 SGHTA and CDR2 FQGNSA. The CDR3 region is CASSSRLAGKGETQYF. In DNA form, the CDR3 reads TGTGCCAGCAGCTCCCGACTAGCGGGAAAGGGAGAGACCCAGTACTTC.

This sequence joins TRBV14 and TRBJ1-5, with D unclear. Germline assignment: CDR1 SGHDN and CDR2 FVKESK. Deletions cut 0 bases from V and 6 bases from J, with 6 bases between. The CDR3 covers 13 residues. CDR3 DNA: TGTGCCAGCAGCCAAGATCTTACTCAGCCCCAGCATTTT. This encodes CASSQDLTQPQHF.

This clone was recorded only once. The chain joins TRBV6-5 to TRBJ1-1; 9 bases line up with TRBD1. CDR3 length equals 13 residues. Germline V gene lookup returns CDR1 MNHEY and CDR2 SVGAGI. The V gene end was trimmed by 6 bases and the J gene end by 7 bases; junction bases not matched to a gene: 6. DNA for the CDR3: TGTGCCAGCAGCGTACAGGGGGCCGGTGAAGCTTTCTTT. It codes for CASSVQGAGEAFF.

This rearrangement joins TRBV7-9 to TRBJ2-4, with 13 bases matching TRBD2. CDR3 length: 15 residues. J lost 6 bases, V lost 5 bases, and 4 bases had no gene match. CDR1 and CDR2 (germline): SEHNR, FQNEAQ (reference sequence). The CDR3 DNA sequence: TGTGCCAGCAGCCAACTAGCGGGGGGGCCAAACATTCAGTACTTC. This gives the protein CASSQLAGGPNIQYF.

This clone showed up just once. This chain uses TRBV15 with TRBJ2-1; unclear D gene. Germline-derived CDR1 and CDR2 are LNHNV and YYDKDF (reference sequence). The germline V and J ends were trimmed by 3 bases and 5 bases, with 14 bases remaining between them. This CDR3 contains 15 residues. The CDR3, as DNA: TGTGCCACCAGCAGGTATAGTCTGTATAACAATGAGCAGTTCTTC. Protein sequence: CATSRYSLYNNEQFF. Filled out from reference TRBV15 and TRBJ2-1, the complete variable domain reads DAMVIQNPRYQVTQFGKPVTLSCSQTLNHNVMYWYQQKSSQAPKLLFHYYDKDFNNEADTPDNFQSRRPNTSFCFLDIRSPGLGDTAMYLCATSRYSLYNNEQFFGPGTRLTVL.

The CDR3 protein is CASSYSAYGTEAFF. In DNA, the CDR3 is TGTGCCAGCAGTTACTCTGCTTACGGGACTGAAGCTTTCTTT. The gene calls are TRBV6-5 and TRBJ1-1, with D unresolved. The CDR3 is 14 amino acids. Germline CDR1 is MNHEY and CDR2 is SVGAGI. V lost 0 bases, J lost 5 bases, and 10 bases lay in between.

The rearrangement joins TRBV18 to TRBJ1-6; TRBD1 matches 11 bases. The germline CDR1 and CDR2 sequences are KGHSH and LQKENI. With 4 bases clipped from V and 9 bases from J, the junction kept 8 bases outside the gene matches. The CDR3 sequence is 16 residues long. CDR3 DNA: TGTGCCAGCTCACGAACTCGGACAGGGGGCAGTTCACCCCTCCACTTT. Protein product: CASSRTRTGGSSPLHF.

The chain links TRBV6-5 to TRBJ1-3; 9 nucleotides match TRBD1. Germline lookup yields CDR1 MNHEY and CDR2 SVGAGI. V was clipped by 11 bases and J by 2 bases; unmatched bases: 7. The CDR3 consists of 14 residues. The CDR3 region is CAVWTGEAGNTIYF. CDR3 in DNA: TGTGCCGTTTGGACAGGGGAGGCTGGAAACACCATATATTTT.

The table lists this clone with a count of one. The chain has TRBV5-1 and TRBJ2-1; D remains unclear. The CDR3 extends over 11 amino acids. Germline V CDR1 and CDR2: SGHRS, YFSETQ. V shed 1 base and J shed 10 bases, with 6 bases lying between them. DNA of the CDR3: TGCGCCAGCAGCTTGCCCGGCGAGCAGTTCTTC. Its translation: CASSLPGEQFF.

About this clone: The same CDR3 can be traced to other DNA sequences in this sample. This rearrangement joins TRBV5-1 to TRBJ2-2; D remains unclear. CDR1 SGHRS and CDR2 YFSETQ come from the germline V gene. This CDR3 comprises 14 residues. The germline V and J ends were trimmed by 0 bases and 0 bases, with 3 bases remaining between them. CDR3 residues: CASSLAANTGELFF. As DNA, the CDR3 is TGCGCCAGCAGCTTGGCAGCGAACACCGGGGAGCTGTTTTTT. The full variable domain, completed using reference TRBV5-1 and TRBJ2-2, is KAGVTQTPRYLIKTRGQQVTLSCSPISGHRSVSWYQQTPGQGLQFLFEYFSETQRNKGNFPGRFSGRQFSNSRSEMNVSTLELGDSALYLCASSLAANTGELFFGEGSRLTVL.

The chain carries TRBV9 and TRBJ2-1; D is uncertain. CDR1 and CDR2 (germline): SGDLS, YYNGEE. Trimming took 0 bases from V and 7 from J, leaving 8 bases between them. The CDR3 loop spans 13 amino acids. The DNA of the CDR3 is TGTGCCAGCAGCGTAGCGACTCATAATGAGCAGTTCTTC. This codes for CASSVATHNEQFF.

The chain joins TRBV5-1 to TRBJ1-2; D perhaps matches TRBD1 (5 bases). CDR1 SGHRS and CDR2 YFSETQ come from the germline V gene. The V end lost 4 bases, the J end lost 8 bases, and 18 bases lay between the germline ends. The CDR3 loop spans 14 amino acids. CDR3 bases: TGCGCCAGCAGCCCCACCGGGGGGGTTGGGGGCTACACCTTC. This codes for CASSPTGGVGGYTF. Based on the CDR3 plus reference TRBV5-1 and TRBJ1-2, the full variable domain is KAGVTQTPRYLIKTRGQQVTLSCSPISGHRSVSWYQQTPGQGLQFLFEYFSETQRNKGNFPGRFSGRQFSNSRSEMNVSTLELGDSALYLCASSPTGGVGGYTFGSGTRLTVV.

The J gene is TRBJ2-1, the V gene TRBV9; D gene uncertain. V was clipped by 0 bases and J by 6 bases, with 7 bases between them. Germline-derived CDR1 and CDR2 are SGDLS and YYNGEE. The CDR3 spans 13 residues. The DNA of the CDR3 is TGTGCCAGCAGCGTAGCGGAGTTCAATGAGCAGTTCTTC. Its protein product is CASSVAEFNEQFF.